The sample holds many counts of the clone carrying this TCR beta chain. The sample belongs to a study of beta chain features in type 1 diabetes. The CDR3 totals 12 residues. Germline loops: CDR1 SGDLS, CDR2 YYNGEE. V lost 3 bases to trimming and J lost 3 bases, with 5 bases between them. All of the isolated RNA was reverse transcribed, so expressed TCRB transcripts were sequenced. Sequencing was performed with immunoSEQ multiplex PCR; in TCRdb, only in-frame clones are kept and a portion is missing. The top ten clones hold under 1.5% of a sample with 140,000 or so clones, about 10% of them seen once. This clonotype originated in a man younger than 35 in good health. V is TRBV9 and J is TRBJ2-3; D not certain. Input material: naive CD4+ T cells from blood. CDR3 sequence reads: CASSERTDTQYF. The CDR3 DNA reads TGTGCCAGCAGCGAACGGACAGATACGCAGTATTTT.